This T cell receptor beta chain is from a study of cytomegalovirus exposure and HLA in healthy donors. This CDR3 contains 15 residues. Germline CDR1 reads SGHDT; CDR2 reads YYEEEE. V lost 2 bases to trimming and J lost 10 bases; unmatched junction nucleotides: 6. Primers for the PCR totalled 60 Vbeta and 13 Jbeta. The assay was immunoSEQ multiplex PCR, and TCRdb's table has in-frame clones only and misses some. The sample holds more than 110,000 clones; about 80% are singletons and the top ten take less than 1.5%. The genes are TRBV5-6 and TRBJ2-1, with 13 bases matching TRBD2. The sample comprised PBMCs. The receptor's source is a male donor in good health and CMV-seropositive. CDR3 residues: CASSFSLAGGREQFF. DNA of the CDR3: TGTGCCAGCAGCTTCTCACTAGCGGGGGGGCGGGAGCAGTTCTTC.